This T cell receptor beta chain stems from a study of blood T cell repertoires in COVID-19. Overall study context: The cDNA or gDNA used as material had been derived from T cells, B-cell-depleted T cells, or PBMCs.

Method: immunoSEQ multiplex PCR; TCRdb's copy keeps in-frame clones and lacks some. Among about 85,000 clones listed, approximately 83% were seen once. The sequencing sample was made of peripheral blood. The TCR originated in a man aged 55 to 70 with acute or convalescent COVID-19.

CDR3 sequence (DNA): TGTGCCAGCAGCCCGGGGGACTCCTACAATGAGCAGTTCTTC. Protein: CASSPGDSYNEQFF. V usage is TRBV9 and J usage is TRBJ2-1; the D gene is possibly TRBD2 (6 bases). The CDR3 runs 14 residues. Germline V gene data show CDR1 as SGDLS and CDR2 as YYNGEE. Trimming removed 4 bases at V and 0 bases at J, with 8 bases between.